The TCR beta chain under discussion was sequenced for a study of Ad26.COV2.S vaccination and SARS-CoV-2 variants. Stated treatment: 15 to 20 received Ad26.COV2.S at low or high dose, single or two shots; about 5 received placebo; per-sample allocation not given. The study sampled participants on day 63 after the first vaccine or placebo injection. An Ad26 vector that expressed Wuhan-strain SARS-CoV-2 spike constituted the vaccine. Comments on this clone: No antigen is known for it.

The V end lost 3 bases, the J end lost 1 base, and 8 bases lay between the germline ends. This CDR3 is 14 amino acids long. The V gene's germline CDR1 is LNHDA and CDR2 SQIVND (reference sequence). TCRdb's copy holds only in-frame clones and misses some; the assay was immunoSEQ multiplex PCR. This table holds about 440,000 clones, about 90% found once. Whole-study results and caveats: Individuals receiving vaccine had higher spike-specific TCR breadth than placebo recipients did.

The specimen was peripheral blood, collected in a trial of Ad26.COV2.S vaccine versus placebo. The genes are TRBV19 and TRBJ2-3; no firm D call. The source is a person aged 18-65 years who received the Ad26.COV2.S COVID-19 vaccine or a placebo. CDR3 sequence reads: CASSMVAGTDTQYF. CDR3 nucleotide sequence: TGTGCCAGTAGTATGGTGGCAGGCACAGATACGCAGTATTTT.